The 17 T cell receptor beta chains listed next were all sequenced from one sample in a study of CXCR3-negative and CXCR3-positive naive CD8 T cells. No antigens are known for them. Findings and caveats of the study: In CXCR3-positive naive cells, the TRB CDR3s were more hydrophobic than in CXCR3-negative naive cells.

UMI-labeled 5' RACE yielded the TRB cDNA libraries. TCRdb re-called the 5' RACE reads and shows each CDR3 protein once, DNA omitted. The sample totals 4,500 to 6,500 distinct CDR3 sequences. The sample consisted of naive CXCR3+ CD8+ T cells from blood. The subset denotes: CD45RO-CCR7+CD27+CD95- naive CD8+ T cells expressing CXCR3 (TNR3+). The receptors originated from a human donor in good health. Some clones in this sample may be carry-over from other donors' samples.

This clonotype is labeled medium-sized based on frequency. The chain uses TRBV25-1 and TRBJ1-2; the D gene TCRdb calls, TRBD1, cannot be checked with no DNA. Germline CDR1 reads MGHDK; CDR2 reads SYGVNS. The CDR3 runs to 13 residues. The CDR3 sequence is CASSEDRGHGYTF.

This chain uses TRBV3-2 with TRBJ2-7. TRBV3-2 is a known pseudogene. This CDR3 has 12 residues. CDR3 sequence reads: CASVLPTYEQYF.

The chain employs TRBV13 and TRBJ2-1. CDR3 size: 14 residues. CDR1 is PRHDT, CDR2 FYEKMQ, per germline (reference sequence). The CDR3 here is CASSWAGLYNEQFF. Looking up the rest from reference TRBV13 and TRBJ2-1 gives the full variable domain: AAGVIQSPRHLIKEKRETATLKCYPIPRHDTVYWYQQGPGQDPQFLISFYEKMQSDKGSIPDRFSAQQFSDYHSELNMSSLELGDSALYFCASSWAGLYNEQFFGPGTRLTVL.

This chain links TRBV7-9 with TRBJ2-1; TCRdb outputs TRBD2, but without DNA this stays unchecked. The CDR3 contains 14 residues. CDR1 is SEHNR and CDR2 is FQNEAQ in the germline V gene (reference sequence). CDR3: CAGMRGGRHNEQFF.

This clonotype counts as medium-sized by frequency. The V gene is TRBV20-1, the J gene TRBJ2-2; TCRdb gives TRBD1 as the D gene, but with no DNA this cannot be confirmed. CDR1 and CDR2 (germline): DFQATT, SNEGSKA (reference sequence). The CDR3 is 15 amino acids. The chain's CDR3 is CSARDLLDMAGELFF.

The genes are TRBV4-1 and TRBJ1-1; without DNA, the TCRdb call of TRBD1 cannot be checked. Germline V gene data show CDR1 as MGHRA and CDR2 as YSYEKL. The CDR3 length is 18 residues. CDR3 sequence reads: CASSQEILTGGANTEAFF.

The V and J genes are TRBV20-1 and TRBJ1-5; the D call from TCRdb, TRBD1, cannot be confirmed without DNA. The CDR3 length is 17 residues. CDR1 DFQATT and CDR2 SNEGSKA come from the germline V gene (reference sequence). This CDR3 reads CSAQNFDRGADREPQHF.

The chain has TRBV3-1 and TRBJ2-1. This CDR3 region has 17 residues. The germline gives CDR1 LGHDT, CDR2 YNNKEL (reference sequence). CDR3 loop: CASSQDPIGLNSNEQFF.

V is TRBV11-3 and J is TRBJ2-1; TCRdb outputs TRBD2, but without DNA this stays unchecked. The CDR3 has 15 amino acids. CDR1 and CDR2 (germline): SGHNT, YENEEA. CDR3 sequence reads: CASSYLAGGGNEQFF.

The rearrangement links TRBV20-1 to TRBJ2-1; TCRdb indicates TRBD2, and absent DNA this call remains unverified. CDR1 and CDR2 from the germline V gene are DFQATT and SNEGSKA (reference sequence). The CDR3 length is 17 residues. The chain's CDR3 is CSAPGTSGSSSYNEQFF.

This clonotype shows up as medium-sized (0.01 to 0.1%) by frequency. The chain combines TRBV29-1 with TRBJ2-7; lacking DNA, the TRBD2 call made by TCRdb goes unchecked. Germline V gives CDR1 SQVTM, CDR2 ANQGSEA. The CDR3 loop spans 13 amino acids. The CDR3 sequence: CSVPGLSSYEQYF.

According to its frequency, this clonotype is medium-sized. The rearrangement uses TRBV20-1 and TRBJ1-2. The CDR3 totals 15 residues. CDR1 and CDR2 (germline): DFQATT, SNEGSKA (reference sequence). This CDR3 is CSARLDPRANYGYTF.

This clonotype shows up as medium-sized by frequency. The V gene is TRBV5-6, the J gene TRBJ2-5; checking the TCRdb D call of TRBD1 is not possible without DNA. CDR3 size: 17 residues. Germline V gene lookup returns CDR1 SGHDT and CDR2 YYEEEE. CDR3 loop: CASSLERGGGGQETQYF.

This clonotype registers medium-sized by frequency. The CDR3: CATSRDGAENTGELFF. The rearrangement uses TRBV15 and TRBJ2-2; TCRdb's D call, TRBD1, is unchecked because there is no DNA. Germline lookup yields CDR1 LNHNV and CDR2 YYDKDF (reference sequence). The CDR3 covers 16 residues.

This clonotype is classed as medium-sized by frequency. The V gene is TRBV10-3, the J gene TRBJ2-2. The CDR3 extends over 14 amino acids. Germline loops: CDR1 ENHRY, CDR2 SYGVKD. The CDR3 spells CAISVVWGTGELFF.

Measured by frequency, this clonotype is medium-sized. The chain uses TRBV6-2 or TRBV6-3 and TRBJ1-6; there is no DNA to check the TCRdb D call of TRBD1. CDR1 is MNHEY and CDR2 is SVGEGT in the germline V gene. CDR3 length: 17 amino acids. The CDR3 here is CASSYSRLSGVNSPLHF.

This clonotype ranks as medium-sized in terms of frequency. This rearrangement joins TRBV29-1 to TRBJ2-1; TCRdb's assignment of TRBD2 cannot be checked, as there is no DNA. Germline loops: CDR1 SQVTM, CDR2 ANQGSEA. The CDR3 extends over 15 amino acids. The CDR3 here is CSVEGLAGGYNEQFF.